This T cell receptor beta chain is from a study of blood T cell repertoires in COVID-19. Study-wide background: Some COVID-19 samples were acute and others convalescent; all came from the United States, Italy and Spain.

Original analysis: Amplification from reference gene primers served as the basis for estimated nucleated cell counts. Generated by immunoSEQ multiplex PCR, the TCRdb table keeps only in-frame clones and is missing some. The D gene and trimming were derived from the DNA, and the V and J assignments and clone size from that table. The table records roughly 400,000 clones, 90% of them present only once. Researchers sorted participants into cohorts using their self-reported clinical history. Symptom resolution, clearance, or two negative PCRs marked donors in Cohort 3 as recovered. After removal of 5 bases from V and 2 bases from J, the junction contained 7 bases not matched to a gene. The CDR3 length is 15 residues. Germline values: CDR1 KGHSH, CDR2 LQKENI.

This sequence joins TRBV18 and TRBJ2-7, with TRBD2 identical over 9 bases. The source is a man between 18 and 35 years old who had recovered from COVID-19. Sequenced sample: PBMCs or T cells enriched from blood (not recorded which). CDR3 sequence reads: CASSIIAGETYEQYF. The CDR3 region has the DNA TGTGCCAGCTCAATAATAGCGGGAGAAACCTACGAGCAGTACTTC.